The clone carrying this TCR beta chain was counted a single time. Its antigen is unknown. These data are taken from a study of cytomegalovirus exposure and HLA in healthy donors. Study outcomes and limitations: Later findings reportedly placed an Asian-associated ancestry cluster below the 666-donor mean for N-insertions.

The PCR was carried out with 60 Vbeta primers and 13 Jbeta primers. Repertoires were generated with immunoSEQ multiplex PCR, while TCRdb's copy carries only in-frame clones and drops some. This table has over 70,000 clones, approximately 69% appearing once. Per the germline V gene, CDR1 is SGHVS and CDR2 is FQNEAQ. V shed 7 bases and J 6 bases; nucleotides not matched to a gene: 8. The length of the CDR3 is 14 residues. This clonotype was sampled from a man under 40 in good health and CMV-seropositive. The chain has TRBV7-8 and TRBJ2-7, with 11 bases identical to TRBD2. The specimen was PBMCs. CDR3 sequence (DNA): TGTGCCAGCACCCTTAGCGGGGGGGCGAGCGAGCAGTACTTC. This sequence encodes CASTLSGGASEQYF.